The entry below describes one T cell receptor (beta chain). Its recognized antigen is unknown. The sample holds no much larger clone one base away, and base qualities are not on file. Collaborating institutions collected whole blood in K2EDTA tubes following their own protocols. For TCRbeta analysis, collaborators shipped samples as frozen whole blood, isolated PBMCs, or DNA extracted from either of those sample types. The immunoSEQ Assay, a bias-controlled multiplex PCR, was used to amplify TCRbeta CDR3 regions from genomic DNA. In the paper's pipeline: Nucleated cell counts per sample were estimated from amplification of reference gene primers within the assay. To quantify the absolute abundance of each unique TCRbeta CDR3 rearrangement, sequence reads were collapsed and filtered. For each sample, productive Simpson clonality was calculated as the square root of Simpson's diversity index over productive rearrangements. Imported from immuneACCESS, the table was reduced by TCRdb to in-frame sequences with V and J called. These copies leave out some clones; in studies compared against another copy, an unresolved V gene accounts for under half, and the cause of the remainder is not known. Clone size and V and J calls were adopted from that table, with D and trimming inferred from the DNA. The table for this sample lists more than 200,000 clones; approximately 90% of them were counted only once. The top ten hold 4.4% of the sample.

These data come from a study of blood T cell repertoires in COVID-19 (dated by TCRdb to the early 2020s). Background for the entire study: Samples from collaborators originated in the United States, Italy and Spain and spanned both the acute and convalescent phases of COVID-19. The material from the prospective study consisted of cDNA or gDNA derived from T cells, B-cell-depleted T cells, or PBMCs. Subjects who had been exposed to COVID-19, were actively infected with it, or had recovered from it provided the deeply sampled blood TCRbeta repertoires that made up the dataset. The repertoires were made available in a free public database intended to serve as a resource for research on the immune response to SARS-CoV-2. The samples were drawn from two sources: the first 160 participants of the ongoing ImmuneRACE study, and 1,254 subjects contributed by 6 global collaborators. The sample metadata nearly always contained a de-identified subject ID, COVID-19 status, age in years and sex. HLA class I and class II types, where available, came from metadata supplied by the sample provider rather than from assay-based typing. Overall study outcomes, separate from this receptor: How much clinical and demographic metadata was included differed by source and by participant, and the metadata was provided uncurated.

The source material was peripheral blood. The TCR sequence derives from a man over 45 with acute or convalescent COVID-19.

The nucleotide sequence reads as follows: TGTGCCAGCCGGGACAGTCTTTTCTCTGGAAACACCATATATTTT. Its protein reads: CASRDSLFSGNTIYF. The chain uses TRBV2 and TRBJ1-3; TRBD1 lines up with 7 middle nucleotides. The V end gives up 8 bases and the J end 0 bases, leaving 7 bases in the junction not matched to a gene. From the germline V gene, CDR1 is SNHLY and CDR2 is FYNNEI. The CDR3 contains 15 residues, cysteine and phenylalanine counted. Only the CDR3 portion is preserved as DNA: 45 bases, with reading frame beginning at the first base.